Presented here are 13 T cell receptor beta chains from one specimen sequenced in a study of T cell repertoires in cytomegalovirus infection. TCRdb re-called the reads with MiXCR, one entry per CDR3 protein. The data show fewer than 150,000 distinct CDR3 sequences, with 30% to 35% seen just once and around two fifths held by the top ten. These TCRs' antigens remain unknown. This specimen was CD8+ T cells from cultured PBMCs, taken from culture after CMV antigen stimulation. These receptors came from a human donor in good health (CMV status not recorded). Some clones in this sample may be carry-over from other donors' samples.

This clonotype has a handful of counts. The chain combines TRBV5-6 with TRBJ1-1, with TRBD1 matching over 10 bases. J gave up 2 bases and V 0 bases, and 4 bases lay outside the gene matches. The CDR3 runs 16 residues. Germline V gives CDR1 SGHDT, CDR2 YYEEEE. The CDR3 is CASSLAGTGVNTEAFF. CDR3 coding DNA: TGTGCCAGCAGCTTGGCCGGGACAGGGGTAAACACTGAAGCTTTCTTT.

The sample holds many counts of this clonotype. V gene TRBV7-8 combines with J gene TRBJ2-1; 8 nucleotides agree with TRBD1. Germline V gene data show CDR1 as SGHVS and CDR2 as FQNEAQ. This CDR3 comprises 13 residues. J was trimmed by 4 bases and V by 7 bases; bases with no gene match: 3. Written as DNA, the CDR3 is TGTGCCAGCACAGGGGGCCGTTACAATGAGCAGTTCTTC. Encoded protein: CASTGGRYNEQFF.

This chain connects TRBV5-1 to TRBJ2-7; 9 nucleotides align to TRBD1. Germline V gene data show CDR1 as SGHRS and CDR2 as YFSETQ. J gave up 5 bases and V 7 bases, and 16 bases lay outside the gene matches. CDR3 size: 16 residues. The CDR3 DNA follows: TGCGCCAGCTCGCTGACACCGGGACAGGGAGGGGACGAGCAGTACTTC. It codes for CASSLTPGQGGDEQYF.

CDR3: CASSQGSMYPFF. CDR3 DNA sequence: TGTGCCAGCAGCCAAGGTTCGATGTACCCGTTTTTT. The chain has TRBV3-1 and TRBJ1-4; D remains ambiguous. V was trimmed by 1 base and J by 16 bases, leaving 13 bases between them. In germline, CDR1 is LGHDT, CDR2 YNNKEL (reference sequence). The CDR3 spans 12 residues.

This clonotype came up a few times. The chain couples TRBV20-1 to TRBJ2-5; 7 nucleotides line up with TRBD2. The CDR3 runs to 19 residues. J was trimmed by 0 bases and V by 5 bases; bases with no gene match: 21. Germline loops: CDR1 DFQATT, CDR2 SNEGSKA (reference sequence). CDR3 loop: CSAVGVPPDGGMYQETQYF. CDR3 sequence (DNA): TGCAGTGCTGTAGGAGTACCCCCGGACGGGGGGATGTACCAAGAGACCCAGTACTTC.

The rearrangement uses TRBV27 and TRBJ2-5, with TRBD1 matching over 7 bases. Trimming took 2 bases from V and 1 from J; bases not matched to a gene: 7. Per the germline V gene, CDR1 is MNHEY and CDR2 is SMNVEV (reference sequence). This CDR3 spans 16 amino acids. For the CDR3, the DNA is TGTGCCAGCAGTTTAACCCCGGGACAGAGCCAAGAGACCCAGTACTTC. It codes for CASSLTPGQSQETQYF.

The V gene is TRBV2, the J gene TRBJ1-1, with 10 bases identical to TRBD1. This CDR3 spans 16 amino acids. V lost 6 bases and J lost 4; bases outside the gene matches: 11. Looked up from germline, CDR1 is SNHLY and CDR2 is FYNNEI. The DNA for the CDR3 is TGTGCCAGCAGAACCCCCACGGGACAGGGGAGCACTGAAGCTTTCTTT. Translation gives CASRTPTGQGSTEAFF.

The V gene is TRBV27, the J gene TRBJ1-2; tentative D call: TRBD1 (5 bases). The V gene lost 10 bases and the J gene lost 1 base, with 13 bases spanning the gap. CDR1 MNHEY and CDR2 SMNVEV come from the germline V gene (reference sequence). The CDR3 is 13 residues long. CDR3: CATAQTVNYGYTF. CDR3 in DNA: TGTGCCACTGCACAGACAGTTAACTATGGCTACACCTTC.

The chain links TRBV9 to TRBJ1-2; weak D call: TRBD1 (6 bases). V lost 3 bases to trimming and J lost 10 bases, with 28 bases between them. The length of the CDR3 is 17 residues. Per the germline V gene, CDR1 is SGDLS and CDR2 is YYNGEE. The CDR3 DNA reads TGTGCCAGCAGCGCTTCAGTGGAGGGGGGCGGACCCCCTTACTACACCTTC. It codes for CASSASVEGGGPPYYTF.

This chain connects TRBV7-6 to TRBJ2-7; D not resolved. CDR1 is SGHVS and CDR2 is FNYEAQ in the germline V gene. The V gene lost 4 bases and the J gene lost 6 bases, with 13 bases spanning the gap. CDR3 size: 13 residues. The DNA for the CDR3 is TGTGCCAGCAGCTACCCTTCGGGTGCCGAGCAGTACTTC. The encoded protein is CASSYPSGAEQYF. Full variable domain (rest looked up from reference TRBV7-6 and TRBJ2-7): GAGVSQSPRYKVTKRGQDVALRCDPISGHVSLYWYRQALGQGPEFLTYFNYEAQQDKSGLPNDRFSAERPEGSISTLTIQRTEQRDSAMYRCASSYPSGAEQYFGPGTRLTVT.

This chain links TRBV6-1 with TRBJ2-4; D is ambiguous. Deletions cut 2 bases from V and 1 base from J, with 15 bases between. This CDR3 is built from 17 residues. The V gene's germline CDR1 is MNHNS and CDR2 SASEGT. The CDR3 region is CASSETVVNVAKNIQYF. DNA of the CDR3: TGTGCCAGCAGTGAAACCGTTGTAAATGTCGCCAAAAACATTCAGTACTTC.

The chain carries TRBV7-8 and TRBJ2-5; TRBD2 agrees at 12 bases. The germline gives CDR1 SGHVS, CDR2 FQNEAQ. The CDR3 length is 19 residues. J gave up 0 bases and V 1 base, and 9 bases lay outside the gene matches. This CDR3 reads CASSLGLAGAIPDQETQYF. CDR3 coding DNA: TGTGCCAGCAGCTTAGGACTAGCGGGGGCCATACCTGACCAAGAGACCCAGTACTTC.

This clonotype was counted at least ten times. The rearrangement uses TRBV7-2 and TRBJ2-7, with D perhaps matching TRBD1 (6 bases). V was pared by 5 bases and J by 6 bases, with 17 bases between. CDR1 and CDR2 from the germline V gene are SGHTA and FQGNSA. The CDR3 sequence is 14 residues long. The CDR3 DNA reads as TGTGCCAGCAGCCTACAGACCCTACAGGGCGAGCAGTACTTC. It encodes CASSLQTLQGEQYF.